A selection of T cell receptor beta chains follows, all from one sample in a study of cytomegalovirus exposure and HLA in healthy donors. Clones were read by immunoSEQ multiplex PCR, and TCRdb kept only the in-frame ones, dropping some. The sample shows about 240,000 clones, 87% of them seen only once. Input material: PBMCs. The receptors shown here come from a young man in good health and CMV-seronegative. Both conserved end residues are part of each CDR3. D genes are given only for firm matches. Some rows have no size entry. The others give once, few or many, or a class for an expanded clone.

j_call v_call d_call clone_size cdr3_nt cdr3_aa
TRBJ2-1 TRBV7-9 TRBD2 . TGTGCCAGCAGCCAGACTAGCGGGGGAGACAATGAGCAGTTCTTC CASSQTSGGDNEQFF
TRBJ2-2 TRBV7-6 TRBD2 . TGTGCCAGCAGCACCCTAGTAGCGGGAGGGCCGTCCGGGGAGCTGTTTTTT CASSTLVAGGPSGELFF
TRBJ1-1 TRBV20-1 . . TGCAGTGCTAGACTCGCTGAAGCTTTCTTT CSARLAEAFF
TRBJ2-2 TRBV5-4 TRBD2 . TGTGCCAGCAGCTTGGGCGGGAGAGGGACCGGGGAGCTGTTTTTT CASSLGGRGTGELFF
TRBJ1-1 TRBV20-1 . once TGCAGTGTCGTCGTAACTCCCGGAGCTTTCTTT CSVVVTPGAFF
TRBJ2-1 TRBV4-1 TRBD2 . TGCGCCAGCAGCGAAGTGACTAGCGGGAGGGCCATTGAGCAGTTCTTC CASSEVTSGRAIEQFF
TRBJ2-3 TRBV29-1 . . TGCAGCGGCGAGAAGGAGGATACGCAGTATTTT CSGEKEDTQYF
TRBJ1-2 TRBV27 TRBD1 few TGTGCCAGCAGTCAACAGGGGAAAAGCTACACCTTC CASSQQGKSYTF
TRBJ2-7 TRBV12-5 . . TGTGCTAGTGGTTTGGTTAGCGGAAAAGATTACGAGCAGTACTTC CASGLVSGKDYEQYF
TRBJ2-3 TRBV6-6 . few TGTGCCAGCACCTCCCCGGGGGGCACAGATACGCAGTATTTT CASTSPGGTDTQYF
TRBJ2-1 TRBV5-1 TRBD2 once TGCGCCAGCAGCCCCTCACTAGCGGGGAGCTACAATGAGCAGTTCTTC CASSPSLAGSYNEQFF
TRBJ2-1 TRBV5-1 . . TGCGCCAGCAGCGAAGATAACTCTTGGTATGAGCAGTTCTTC CASSEDNSWYEQFF
TRBJ2-1 TRBV9 . . TGTGCCAGCAGCCCCTCGCGTCGGGGTTACAATGAGCAGTTCTTC CASSPSRRGYNEQFF
TRBJ1-1 TRBV19 TRBD1 . TGTGCCAGTAGTATTAAGGGGGCATGGAACACTGAAGCTTTCTTT CASSIKGAWNTEAFF
TRBJ2-3 TRBV4-3 TRBD2 . TGCGCCAGCAGCCATCGACTAGCGGGGGGGAGTAGCACAGATACGCAGTATTTT CASSHRLAGGSSTDTQYF
TRBJ2-5 TRBV10-3 TRBD2 . TGTGCCATCAGTGGGACTAGCGGGGCAGAGACCCAGTACTTC CAISGTSGAETQYF
TRBJ2-3 TRBV15 TRBD2 . TGTGCCACCAGCGAAGCGGGGCGAACAGATACGCAGTATTTT CATSEAGRTDTQYF
TRBJ1-2 TRBV14 TRBD1 few TGTGCCAGCAGCCAAGAAAGGGGACAGTTAGGTCATGGCTACACCTTC CASSQERGQLGHGYTF
TRBJ2-7 TRBV30 TRBD1 . TGTGCCTGGAGTATAGTAGGGGCCAGGGGGCGATCAGCGCAGTACTTC CAWSIVGARGRSAQYF
TRBJ1-4 TRBV19 . . TGTGCCAGTAGTGGTAGCGGCCGGAATGAAAAACTGTTTTTT CASSGSGRNEKLFF
TRBJ2-1 TRBV6-1 TRBD2 . TGTGCCAGCAGTGCAAGCGGGAGATCCTACAATGAGCAGTTCTTC CASSASGRSYNEQFF
TRBJ1-6 TRBV7-9 . . TGTGCCAGCAGCTTGGGGGGTTTCTCCTATAATTCACCCCTCCACTTT CASSLGGFSYNSPLHF
TRBJ2-3 TRBV5-1 . . TGCGCCAGCATGGTCGGGGGGCTAGATACGCAGTATTTT CASMVGGLDTQYF
TRBJ2-2 TRBV4-3 . . TGCGCCAGCAGCAGGGGTGGGGGGACCCCGAGGGGGGAGCTGTTTTTT CASSRGGGTPRGELFF
TRBJ1-5 TRBV6-5 . . TGTGCCAGCAGGAGGGATGGGAGTAGCAATCAGCCCCAGCATTTT CASRRDGSSNQPQHF
TRBJ1-2 TRBV6-1 . . TGTGCCAGCAGTATAACAGGGTATGGCTACACCTTC CASSITGYGYTF
TRBJ2-2 TRBV27 . . TGTGCCACAGAAAGGGAGAACGACACCGGGGAGCTGTTTTTT CATERENDTGELFF
TRBJ1-5 TRBV28 . . TGTGCCAGCAGCCGCGAACGGGGTCAGCCCCAGCATTTT CASSRERGQPQHF
TRBJ2-1 TRBV5-1 TRBD1 . TGCGCCAGCAGCCCGTATGACAGGGACCACAATGAGCAGTTCTTC CASSPYDRDHNEQFF
TRBJ2-1 TRBV5-1 TRBD2 . TGCGCCAGCAGCTTGGCAGCGGGGAACAATGAGCAGTTCTTC CASSLAAGNNEQFF
TRBJ1-2 TRBV6-1 TRBD1 . TGTGCCAGCAGTCTGACACAGGGGGAAAATGGCTACACCTTC CASSLTQGENGYTF
TRBJ2-7 TRBV7-8 . . TGTGCCAGCAGCTTAGAATCGGACAGATCCATCAATTACGAGCAGTACTTC CASSLESDRSINYEQYF
TRBJ2-7 TRBV5-1 TRBD2 . TGCGCCAGCAGCCGGGGGACTAGCGAGTCCTACGAGCAGTACTTC CASSRGTSESYEQYF
TRBJ1-2 TRBV5-5 TRBD1 . TGTGCCAGCAGCATAGGACAGGGGGACTATGGCTACACCTTC CASSIGQGDYGYTF
TRBJ2-2 TRBV28 TRBD2 . TGTGCCAGCCTGACTAGCGGGGCGAACACCGGGGAGCTGTTTTTT CASLTSGANTGELFF
TRBJ2-1 TRBV27 TRBD2 once TGTGCCAGCCTGAGGCGGGAGGGCCACAGTGAGCAGTTCTTC CASLRREGHSEQFF
TRBJ2-7 TRBV2 . . TGTGCCAGCACGGCACTAGAGAATTACGAGCAGTACTTC CASTALENYEQYF
TRBJ1-2 TRBV4-3 . . TGCGCCAGCAGCCAAGAGGCCAGGCTATCAGGTGGCTACACCTTC CASSQEARLSGGYTF